This record concerns one T cell receptor (beta chain) sequence. In this sample, this clone turned up once. Its antigen is still unknown. A read error is possible here, since a much larger clone lies one base away. The sample originates from a study of blood T cell repertoires in COVID-19 (dated by TCRdb to about 2020). Turning to the overall study: The collaborator samples originated in the United States, Italy and Spain and spanned the acute and convalescent phases of COVID-19. The material from the prospective study consisted of cDNA or gDNA derived from T cells, B-cell-depleted T cells, or PBMCs. Deeply sampled blood TCRbeta repertoires from subjects exposed to, actively infected with, or recovered from COVID-19 were included in the dataset. The repertoires were released in a freely available public database meant as a resource for research on the immune response to SARS-CoV-2. The samples were drawn from the first 160 participants of the ongoing ImmuneRACE study and from 1,200 or so subjects provided by 6 global collaborators. A de-identified subject ID, COVID-19 status, age in years and sex were almost always included in the sample metadata. Where available, HLA class I and class II types were taken from metadata supplied by the sample provider and were not determined by assay-based typing.

In the prospective study, participants were roughly 18 to 100 years old, resided in 24 geographic areas of the United States, and were enrolled through a virtual design. In the prospective study, cohorts were assigned on the basis of participant-reported clinical history obtained from a screening survey and a study questionnaire. Recovered participants in ImmuneRACE Cohort 3 were defined as having two consecutive negative NP/OP PCR tests, clearance from a healthcare professional, or resolution of symptoms. In the prospective study, mobile phlebotomists collected whole blood, serum and a nasopharyngeal or oropharyngeal swab from each participant. Over a roughly 2-month period, participants in the prospective study had the option of providing additional blood draws and questionnaires. Prospective study blood samples were shipped either frozen or at room temperature before DNA extraction. The V end gives up 6 bases and the J end 0 bases, leaving 2 bases in the junction not matched to a gene. Reading from cysteine to phenylalanine, the CDR3 counts 14 amino acids. Only the CDR3 region is kept as DNA, spanning 42 bases read in frame from base 1. The germline V gene gives CDR1 as SGHTA and CDR2 as FQGNSA.

The investigation overall reported the following: How much clinical and demographic metadata was included differed by source and by participant, and the metadata was provided uncurated.

TCRbeta CDR3 regions were amplified from genomic DNA by means of the immunoSEQ Assay, a bias-controlled multiplex PCR. Processing in the source paper ran as follows. Within the assay, amplification of reference gene primers was used to estimate how many nucleated cells each sample contained. To quantify the absolute abundance of each unique TCRbeta CDR3 rearrangement, sequence reads were collapsed and filtered. For each sample, productive Simpson clonality was calculated as the square root of Simpson's diversity index across productive rearrangements. The immuneACCESS repertoire file appears here via TCRdb, limited to in-frame rearrangements. These files lack a portion of the clones; in checked studies, under half of the deficit traces to unresolved V genes, and the cause of the others is not known. For V, J and clone size, that table is used; D and trimming come from the DNA. The table for this sample lists 150,000 to 200,000 clones; around 84% of them were counted only once. The top ten constitute around 6% of the sample.

The specimen was PBMCs or T cells enriched from blood (not recorded which). The sequence links TRBV7-2 to TRBJ1-1, and TRBD1 matches 9 of the central bases. The clonotype was recovered from a middle-aged man who had recovered from COVID-19. The CDR3 protein is CASRDRGLNTEAFF. The DNA is TGTGCCAGCAGGGACAGGGGACTGAACACTGAAGCTTTCTTT.